This T cell receptor beta chain was identified in a study of early T cells in non-severe SARS-CoV-2 infection. Study-wide background: Sequencing of bulk RNA from unsorted whole blood was done, without chain pairing. Study results and limitations: Using VDJdb, the matching emphasized anti-spike CD8 responses while missing private and CD4 specificities.

About this clonotype itself: Its antigen is not identified.

The ends were cut back, 3 bases at V and 2 bases at J, with 7 bases in the middle. The CDR3 is 14 residues long. Germline V gene data show CDR1 as MNHEY and CDR2 as SVGEGT. As part of library construction, unique molecular identifiers were attached to individual cDNA molecules. TCRdb ran MiXCR on the 5' RACE reads and lists one entry per CDR3 protein. Among tens of thousands of distinct CDR3 sequences listed, 5% to 7.5% were seen once. The V call is TRBV6-2 or TRBV6-3, the J call TRBJ1-4; D is unclear. The sequences come from whole blood, collected at baseline. This clonotype was sampled from an adult who was a healthcare worker with PCR-confirmed SARS-CoV-2 infection or an uninfected control (not recorded which). CDR3 bases: TGTGCCAGCAGTTATCGGTGGACTAATGAAAAACTGTTTTTT. This sequence encodes CASSYRWTNEKLFF.